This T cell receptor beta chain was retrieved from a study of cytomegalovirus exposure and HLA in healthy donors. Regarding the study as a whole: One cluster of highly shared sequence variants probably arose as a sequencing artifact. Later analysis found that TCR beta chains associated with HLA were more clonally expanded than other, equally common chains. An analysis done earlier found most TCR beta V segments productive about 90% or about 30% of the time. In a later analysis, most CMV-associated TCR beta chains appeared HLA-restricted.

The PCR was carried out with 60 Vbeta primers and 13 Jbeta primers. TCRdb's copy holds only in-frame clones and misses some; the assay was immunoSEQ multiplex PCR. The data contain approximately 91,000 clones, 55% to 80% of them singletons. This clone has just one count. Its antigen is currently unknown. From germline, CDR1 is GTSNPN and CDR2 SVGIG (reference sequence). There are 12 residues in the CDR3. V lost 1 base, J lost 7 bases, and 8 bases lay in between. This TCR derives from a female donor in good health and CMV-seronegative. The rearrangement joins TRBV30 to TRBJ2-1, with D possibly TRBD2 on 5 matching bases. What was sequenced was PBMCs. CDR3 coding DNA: TGTGCCTGGAGTGGCGGGCCGAATGAGCAGTTCTTC. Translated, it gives CAWSGGPNEQFF.